These 15 T cell receptor beta chains were sequenced from one sample in a study of CD8 T cells in Susac syndrome. Random hexamers were used to reverse transcribe about 0.45 to 1 ug of RNA. TCRdb recomputed calls from the immunoSEQ multiplex PCR reads with MiXCR, one row per CDR3 protein. The sample consists of 200,000 to 250,000 distinct CDR3 sequences, 80% to 95% of them appearing once. The sample was CD4+ T cells from PBMCs. These receptors came from a human donor with multiple sclerosis.

This clonotype was recorded only once. The genes are TRBV28 and TRBJ2-3; 12 bases are shared with TRBD2. This CDR3 has 13 amino acids. Germline V gene sequence: CDR1 MDHEN, CDR2 SYDVKM. J gave up 6 bases and V 10 bases, and 5 bases lay outside the gene matches. This CDR3 reads CATTSGGPDTQYF. CDR3 DNA: TGTGCCACCACTAGCGGGGGGCCGGATACGCAGTATTTT.

The V gene is TRBV5-4, the J gene TRBJ1-2; possibly TRBD1 for D (5 bases). The length of the CDR3 is 15 residues. V was pared by 0 bases and J by 5 bases, with 14 bases between. The germline gives CDR1 SGHNT, CDR2 YYREEE (reference sequence). The CDR3 loop is CASSLGGALIYGYTF. Written as DNA, the CDR3 is TGTGCCAGCAGCTTGGGAGGGGCGCTCATTTATGGCTACACCTTC.

This chain uses TRBV5-1 with TRBJ1-2; TRBD1 matches at 8 bases. Germline V lookup: CDR1 SGHRS, CDR2 YFSETQ. The V gene end was trimmed by 4 bases and the J gene end by 6 bases; junction bases not matched to a gene: 5. The CDR3 has 13 residues. DNA of the CDR3: TGCGCCAGCAGCCCTACAGGGGGAGATGGCTACACCTTC. Translated: CASSPTGGDGYTF.

DNA for the CDR3: TGTGCCAGCAGTGACCCAGCGGGGGGAAGCAATGAGCAGTTCTTC. Protein sequence: CASSDPAGGSNEQFF. The rearrangement links TRBV6-4 to TRBJ2-1; 9 bases fit TRBD2. Germline loops: CDR1 MRHNA, CDR2 SNTAGT. The CDR3 spans 15 residues. V gave up 2 bases and J gave up 6 bases; unmatched junction bases: 5.

This clonotype was observed once. An end of the junction does not agree with germline; a read error may underlie this. The rearrangement uses TRBV7-8 and TRBJ1-1, with unresolved D. The CDR3 has 17 residues. The germline gives CDR1 SGHVS, CDR2 FQNEAQ. As DNA, the CDR3 is TGTGCCAGCAGCTTAGCACGTTGGGCCGGGATGAACGCTGAAGCTTTCTTT. It is translated as CASSLARWAGMNAEAFF.

The rearrangement uses TRBV2 and TRBJ1-5; no firm D call. The length of the CDR3 is 14 residues. The germline gives CDR1 SNHLY, CDR2 FYNNEI. The V and J ends lost 2 bases and 9 bases respectively, with 14 bases between them. The CDR3 nucleotides read TGTGCCAGCAGTGAATTTGGTCCCCTCTCGCCCCAGCATTTT. Translating it yields CASSEFGPLSPQHF. Full variable domain (outside the CDR3, taken from reference TRBV2 and TRBJ1-5): EPEVTQTPSHQVTQMGQEVILRCVPISNHLYFYWYRQILGQKVEFLVSFYNNEISEKSEIFDDQFSVERPDGSNFTLKIRSTKLEDSAMYFCASSEFGPLSPQHFGDGTRLSIL.

The genes are TRBV20-1 and TRBJ1-1; 9 bases are a match to TRBD1. V lost 5 bases, J lost 4 bases, and 11 bases stayed unmatched. CDR3 length: 15 amino acids. Germline CDR1 DFQATT, CDR2 SNEGSKA (reference sequence). This CDR3 reads CSAQLLQGAFTEAFF. The CDR3, as DNA: TGCAGTGCTCAACTCCTACAGGGGGCATTCACTGAAGCTTTCTTT.

This chain joins TRBV4-1 and TRBJ2-7; TRBD1 agrees at 7 bases. Germline CDR1 MGHRA, CDR2 YSYEKL. V lost 1 base and J lost 4; bases outside the gene matches: 4. This CDR3 has 14 residues. The chain's CDR3 is CASSQGSTGYEQYF. CDR3 DNA: TGCGCCAGCAGCCAAGGGTCGACAGGGTACGAGCAGTACTTC.

The gene calls are TRBV12-3 or TRBV12-4 and TRBJ1-4, with a possible D match to TRBD1 (5 bases). The CDR3 has 15 residues. Trimming took 6 bases from V and 4 from J, leaving 15 bases between them. DNA for the CDR3: TGTGCCAGCAGCACTTCCACAGGACATAATGAAAAACTGTTTTTT. This gives the protein CASSTSTGHNEKLFF.

J is TRBJ1-5 and V is TRBV5-6; D perhaps matches TRBD1 (5 bases). The CDR3 contains 15 residues. Germline assignment: CDR1 SGHDT and CDR2 YYEEEE. V was trimmed by 4 bases and J by 4 bases, leaving 15 bases between them. This CDR3 is CASSPGRDGNQPQHF. The CDR3 coding sequence is TGTGCCAGCAGCCCGGGCCGGGACGGTAATCAGCCCCAGCATTTT.

This chain connects TRBV12-3 or TRBV12-4 to TRBJ1-2; D is uncertain. The V end was cut by 7 bases, the J end by 0 bases, with 15 bases between. The CDR3 totals 15 residues. The CDR3 loop is CASITVAAPNYGYTF. In nucleotides, the CDR3 is TGTGCCAGCATCACAGTAGCTGCGCCTAACTATGGCTACACCTTC.

The chain uses TRBV25-1 and TRBJ2-3; 7 bases line up with TRBD1. The CDR3 contains 15 residues. The germline gives CDR1 MGHDK, CDR2 SYGVNS. The trim removed 5 bases at V and 0 bases at J, leaving 5 bases unmatched. The CDR3 DNA is TGTGCCAGCAGTCATACAGGGGAGAGCACAGATACGCAGTATTTT. Protein sequence: CASSHTGESTDTQYF.

This clonotype has only a few counts. CDR3 in DNA: TGTGCCAGCAGTCGGGAGGGGGGCACAGATACGCAGTATTTT. Its protein product is CASSREGGTDTQYF. The chain links TRBV12-3 or TRBV12-4 to TRBJ2-3; 8 nucleotides line up with TRBD2. With V trimmed by 5 bases and J by 1 base, 2 bases remained unmatched. This CDR3 spans 14 amino acids.

This clonotype was seen just once. V gene TRBV4-1 combines with J gene TRBJ1-5; 8 bases agree with TRBD1. CDR1 MGHRA and CDR2 YSYEKL come from the germline V gene. V shed 2 bases and J 3 bases; nucleotides not matched to a gene: 3. There are 15 residues in the CDR3. The CDR3 DNA sequence: TGCGCCAGCAGCCAAATGGACAGGGCCAATCAGCCCCAGCATTTT. Translation: CASSQMDRANQPQHF.

This clonotype is a singleton in its sample. The rearrangement uses TRBV29-1 and TRBJ2-4, with no clear D. The germline gives CDR1 SQVTM, CDR2 ANQGSEA. V was clipped by 6 bases and J by 3 bases, with 12 bases between them. The CDR3 runs to 13 residues. The CDR3, as DNA: TGCAGCGTGGGGAAACAGCACAAAAACATTCAGTACTTC. It codes for CSVGKQHKNIQYF.